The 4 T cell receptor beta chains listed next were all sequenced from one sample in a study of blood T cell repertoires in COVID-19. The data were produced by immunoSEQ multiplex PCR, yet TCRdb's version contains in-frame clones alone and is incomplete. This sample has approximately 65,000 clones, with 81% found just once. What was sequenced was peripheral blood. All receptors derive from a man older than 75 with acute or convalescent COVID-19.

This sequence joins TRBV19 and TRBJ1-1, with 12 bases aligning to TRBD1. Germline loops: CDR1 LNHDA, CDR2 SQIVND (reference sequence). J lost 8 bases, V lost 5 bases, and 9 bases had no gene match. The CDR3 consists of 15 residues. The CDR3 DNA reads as TGTGCCAGTAGTGCCCGGGACAGGGGGCTTCGGGAAGCTTTCTTT. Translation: CASSARDRGLREAFF.

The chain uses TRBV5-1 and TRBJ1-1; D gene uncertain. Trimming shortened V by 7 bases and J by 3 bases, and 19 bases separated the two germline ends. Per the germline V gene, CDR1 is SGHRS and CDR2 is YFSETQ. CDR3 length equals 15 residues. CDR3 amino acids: CASARLTGVDTEAFF. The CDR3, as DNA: TGCGCCAGCGCCCGACTCACCGGGGTTGACACTGAAGCTTTCTTT.

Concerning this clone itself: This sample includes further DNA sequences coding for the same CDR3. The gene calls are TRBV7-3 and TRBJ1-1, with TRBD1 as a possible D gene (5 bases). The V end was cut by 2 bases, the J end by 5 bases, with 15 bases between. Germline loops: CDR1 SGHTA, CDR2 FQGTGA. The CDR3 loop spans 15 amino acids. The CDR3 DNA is TGTGCCAGCAGCTTACGGTTAGGGGAGGGGACTGAAGCTTTCTTT. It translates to CASSLRLGEGTEAFF.

CDR3 region: CASSASYRGGFEQFF. Written as DNA, the CDR3 is TGTGCCAGCAGCGCCTCATACAGGGGAGGTTTTGAGCAGTTCTTC. V and J are TRBV7-9 and TRBJ2-1; weak D call: TRBD1 (7 bases). Trimming took off 5 bases at V and 9 bases at J, with 20 bases between the two ends. The length of the CDR3 is 15 residues. Germline values: CDR1 SEHNR, CDR2 FQNEAQ (reference sequence).